Detailed here is one T cell receptor (beta chain). No antigen is known for it. Unstimulated regulatory T cells (CD4+CD25+CD127-), CD4+CD25- non-regulatory cells, CD4 and CD8 cells were FACS-sorted from thawed PBMCs. This sample was taken from a study of Tregs in tolerant kidney transplant recipients. Sequencing used immunoSEQ multiplex PCR; TCRdb keeps in-frame clones, though not all of them. This sample has more than 75,000 clones, with 80% to 95% found just once. In germline, CDR1 is MNHNY, CDR2 SVGAGI (reference sequence). This CDR3 is 14 amino acids long. The V gene lost 5 bases and the J gene lost 1 base, with 12 bases spanning the gap. The study, taken as a whole, reports: Changing PCR primers prevented nucleotide comparison between some patients' samples. Tolerant patients' donor-specific Tregs expanded beyond overall Tregs, suggesting antigen-driven growth. The most relevant donor-specific Treg TCRbeta repertoire apparently came from expansion with activated donor B cells.

The genes are TRBV6-6 and TRBJ2-7, with D maybe TRBD1 (5 bases). Sequenced here: CD4+ T cells from blood, sampled before the transplant. This clonotype was obtained from a human donor who received a combined kidney and bone marrow transplant. For the CDR3, the DNA is TGTGCCAGCAGTGACGCGGACATTTCCTACGAGCAGTACTTC. Residues: CASSDADISYEQYF.